The 17 T cell receptor beta chains below all came from one sample that was sequenced in a study of blood T cell repertoires in COVID-19. Profiling relied on immunoSEQ multiplex PCR, and the TCRdb table lists in-frame clones only, not all of them. The sample lists about 270,000 clones, around 81% occurring once. Sequencing was performed on peripheral blood. The receptors were sampled from a woman aged 55-70 years with active or convalescent COVID-19.

The J gene is TRBJ2-1, the V gene TRBV6-4, with 9 bases matching TRBD2. V lost 4 bases to trimming and J lost 6 bases; unmatched junction nucleotides: 13. This CDR3 is built from 17 residues. CDR1 is MRHNA and CDR2 is SNTAGT in the germline V gene. The chain's CDR3 is CASSVMAGGPPINEQFF. In nucleotides, the CDR3 is TGTGCCAGCAGTGTGATGGCGGGGGGGCCCCCTATCAATGAGCAGTTCTTC.

The chain has TRBV6-2 or TRBV6-3 and TRBJ1-6; D not certain. Germline lookup yields CDR1 MNHEY and CDR2 SVGEGT. The CDR3 is 11 residues long. V was clipped by 3 bases and J by 10 bases, with 4 bases between them. CDR3 nucleotide sequence: TGTGCCAGCAGTTATCAATCACCCCTCCACTTT. It yields the protein CASSYQSPLHF.

The V call is TRBV4-1, the J call TRBJ1-3; no definite D call. CDR1 and CDR2 from the germline V gene are MGHRA and YSYEKL. Trimming took off 1 base at V and 3 bases at J, with 7 bases between the two ends. This CDR3 has 14 residues. CDR3 in amino acids: CASSQVRLGNTIYF. The CDR3 bases are TGCGCCAGCAGCCAAGTGAGGCTTGGAAACACCATATATTTT.

The CDR3 here is CAISEIGSGWNNEQFF. Written as DNA, the CDR3 is TGTGCCATCAGTGAGATAGGTAGCGGGTGGAACAATGAGCAGTTCTTC. The rearrangement links TRBV10-3 to TRBJ2-1, with 7 bases fitting TRBD2. The CDR3 sequence is 16 residues long. Germline CDR1 is ENHRY and CDR2 is SYGVKD. Trimming took 2 bases from V and 5 from J; bases not matched to a gene: 9.

The chain employs TRBV5-6 and TRBJ1-5; 8 bases agree with TRBD1. The germline CDR1 and CDR2 sequences are SGHDT and YYEEEE. Germline trimming cut 3 bases from V and 2 bases from J; bases unmatched to any gene: 4. CDR3 size: 15 residues. The DNA for the CDR3 is TGTGCCAGCAGCTCCGCAGGGGGCCGCAATCAGCCCCAGCATTTT. Encoded protein: CASSSAGGRNQPQHF. Combining the CDR3 with reference TRBV5-6 and TRBJ1-5 gives the whole variable domain DAGVTQSPTHLIKTRGQQVTLRCSPKSGHDTVSWYQQALGQGPQFIFQYYEEEERQRGNFPDRFSGHQFPNYSSELNVNALLLGDSALYLCASSSAGGRNQPQHFGDGTRLSIL.

The rearrangement links TRBV4-3 to TRBJ2-2, with 9 bases fitting TRBD2. The ends lost 0 bases at V and 3 bases at J; junction bases unmatched: 5. The CDR3 extends over 17 amino acids. CDR1 is LGHNA, CDR2 YSLEER, per germline. In DNA, the CDR3 is TGCGCCAGCAGCCAAGAGGCTAGCGGGATCTACACCGGGGAGCTGTTTTTT. It codes for CASSQEASGIYTGELFF.

The rearrangement joins TRBV29-1 to TRBJ2-1, with 9 bases lining up with TRBD1. Germline CDR1 is SQVTM and CDR2 is ANQGSEA. The V and J ends lost 7 bases and 3 bases, in that order; junction bases with no gene match: 4. CDR3 size: 13 residues. In nucleotides, the CDR3 is TGCAGCGCGGACAGGGGAGACTACAATGAGCAGTTCTTC. It codes for CSADRGDYNEQFF.

The rearrangement joins TRBV4-2 to TRBJ1-4, with D possibly matching TRBD1 (6 bases). V gave up 4 bases and J gave up 4 bases, with 13 bases separating them. The CDR3 sequence is 15 residues long. The germline V gene encodes CDR1 LGHNA and CDR2 YNFKEQ. The CDR3 bases are TGTGCCAGCAGCCGATGGGCGGACAGTAATGAAAAACTGTTTTTT. It yields the protein CASSRWADSNEKLFF.

In this sample, this clone turned up once. The chain joins TRBV6-2 or TRBV6-3 to TRBJ1-5; D is ambiguous. CDR3 length: 16 amino acids. CDR1 is MNHEY, CDR2 SVGEGT, per germline. V gave up 0 bases and J gave up 0 bases, with 9 bases separating them. The CDR3 loop is CASSYSSSGSNQPQHF. The CDR3 coding sequence is TGTGCCAGCAGTTACTCTTCATCGGGTAGCAATCAGCCCCAGCATTTT.

This chain joins TRBV24-1 and TRBJ1-5; TRBD1 matches 7 bases. This CDR3 region has 17 residues. V was clipped by 4 bases and J by 7 bases; unmatched bases: 15. Germline CDR1 reads KGHDR; CDR2 reads SFDVKD. The CDR3 nucleotides are TGTGCCACCAGTGACCCAAGAGACAGGGTGCGGGTCCAGCCCCAGCATTTT. Amino acids: CATSDPRDRVRVQPQHF.

This chain links TRBV18 with TRBJ2-1; the match to TRBD1 covers 8 bases. Trimming removed 0 bases from V and 5 bases from J; junction bases left unmatched: 6. This CDR3 has 16 residues. CDR1 and CDR2 from the germline V gene are KGHSH and LQKENI. The CDR3 sequence: CASSPPRQGSDNEQFF. CDR3 nucleotides: TGTGCCAGCTCACCACCACGACAGGGGTCCGACAATGAGCAGTTCTTC.

V is TRBV4-3 and J is TRBJ1-1; D is unresolved. The V end was cut by 2 bases, the J end by 2 bases, with 18 bases between. There are 17 residues in the CDR3. Germline CDR1 reads LGHNA; CDR2 reads YSLEER. The CDR3 bases are TGCGCCAGCAGCCAATCTCGGCTGGGCCTTCTTAACACTGAAGCTTTCTTT. It codes for CASSQSRLGLLNTEAFF.

This clone was picked up one time. The genes are TRBV19 and TRBJ2-7; D not certain. This CDR3 comprises 13 residues. With 5 bases removed from V and 2 bases from J, the gap between germline ends came to 10 bases. Germline CDR1 LNHDA, CDR2 SQIVND (reference sequence). CDR3 loop: CASSEAATYEQYF. The CDR3 DNA reads TGTGCCAGTAGTGAGGCCGCGACCTACGAGCAGTACTTC.

The genes are TRBV7-2 and TRBJ2-5; no definite D call. The CDR3 is made up of 14 amino acids. V shed 5 bases and J shed 1 base, with 11 bases lying between them. Germline lookup yields CDR1 SGHTA and CDR2 FQGNSA. In DNA form, the CDR3 reads TGTGCCAGCAGCCCCCGGGTCCTCCAAGAGACCCAGTACTTC. Its translation is CASSPRVLQETQYF.

The rearrangement uses TRBV5-1 and TRBJ2-3; D remains unclear. Germline V lookup: CDR1 SGHRS, CDR2 YFSETQ. Trimming cost V 2 bases and J 2 bases, with 3 bases left between them. This CDR3 has 12 amino acids. The CDR3 spells CASSFHTDTQYF. CDR3 coding DNA: TGCGCCAGCAGCTTCCACACAGATACGCAGTATTTT.

This clone was seen only once. J is TRBJ2-1 and V is TRBV19; possible D gene TRBD1, 5 bases. With 0 bases removed from V and 6 bases from J, the gap between germline ends came to 12 bases. CDR3 length: 15 amino acids. Germline V CDR1 and CDR2: LNHDA, SQIVND (reference sequence). The CDR3 region is CASSIDRRGSNEQFF. The CDR3 nucleotides read TGTGCCAGTAGTATAGATCGTAGGGGTAGCAATGAGCAGTTCTTC.

The chain combines TRBV11-2 with TRBJ1-2; 9 nucleotides match TRBD1. V lost 0 bases to trimming and J lost 4 bases; unmatched junction nucleotides: 6. Germline CDR1 reads SGHAT; CDR2 reads FQNNGV. The CDR3 has 16 residues. CDR3 nucleotides: TGTGCCAGCAGCTTAGACTTACAGGGGGCGGGCTATGGCTACACCTTC. Its protein is CASSLDLQGAGYGYTF.